A selection of T cell receptor beta chains follows, all from one sample in a study of shared clonotypes between healthy human individuals. Data came from immunoSEQ multiplex PCR; TCRdb stores just in-frame clones and leaves some out. This sample has roughly 330,000 clones; about 74% occur once, and the top ten carry over 9%. Sequencing was performed on memory CD4+ T cells sorted from blood. The receptors shown here come from a man aged 30-40 years in good health. Both conserved end residues are part of each CDR3. Each record gives: CDR3 length, D gene, J gene, V gene, clone size, CDR3 protein, CDR3 DNA. The D gene is left open where the match is weak. Not every row has a clone size; where given, it reads once, few, many or a size class.

14,NA,TRBJ2-3,TRBV2,NA,CASRDGLSTDTQYF,TGTGCCAGCAGGGACGGCCTATCCACAGATACGCAGTATTTT
11,NA,TRBJ2-1,TRBV10-3,few,CAISDQSEQFF,TGTGCCATCTCGGATCAAAGTGAGCAGTTCTTC
13,NA,TRBJ2-3,TRBV15,NA,CATSRESTDTQYF,TGTGCCACCAGCAGAGAGAGCACAGATACGCAGTATTTT
14,NA,TRBJ2-3,TRBV7-3,NA,CASSLQAGPDTQYF,TGTGCCAGCAGCCTGCAGGCCGGCCCAGATACGCAGTATTTT
17,TRBD2,TRBJ2-3,TRBV7-2,NA,CASSLGILAGGLDTQYF,TGTGCCAGCAGCTTAGGAATACTAGCGGGAGGATTAGATACGCAGTATTTT
15,TRBD2,TRBJ2-2,TRBV27,NA,CASSFSGRYPGELFF,TGTGCCAGCAGTTTTAGCGGGAGATACCCCGGGGAGCTGTTTTTT
14,TRBD1,TRBJ1-1,TRBV10-3,NA,CAIKMTGGYDEAFF,TGTGCCATCAAGATGACAGGGGGCTATGATGAAGCTTTCTTT
14,NA,TRBJ2-2,TRBV29-1,NA,CSVDVGGNTGELFF,TGCAGCGTTGATGTAGGGGGGAACACCGGGGAGCTGTTTTTT
13,NA,TRBJ1-1,TRBV6-1,NA,CASIPLGETEAFF,TGTGCCAGCATCCCACTGGGGGAAACTGAAGCTTTCTTT
18,NA,TRBJ2-1,TRBV4-3,NA,CASSQFSSGGAAINEQFF,TGCGCCAGCAGCCAGTTTTCCTCAGGGGGGGCGGCGATCAATGAGCAGTTCTTC
14,NA,TRBJ1-2,TRBV5-4,NA,CASSPGTRSYGYTF,TGTGCCAGCAGCCCGGGGACACGATCCTATGGCTACACCTTC
15,NA,TRBJ1-4,TRBV7-2,NA,CASSPSWGGGEKLFF,TGTGCCAGCAGCCCAAGCTGGGGGGGCGGTGAAAAACTGTTTTTT
15,NA,TRBJ2-5,TRBV10-1,NA,CASSESRAGKETQYF,TGCGCCAGCAGTGAGTCGCGGGCGGGGAAAGAGACCCAGTACTTC
15,NA,TRBJ2-7,TRBV7-2,NA,CASSLSGGTTYEQYF,TGTGCCAGCAGCTTATCAGGAGGGACCACCTACGAGCAGTACTTC
13,TRBD1,TRBJ2-3,TRBV7-8,NA,CASRLQGADTQYF,TGTGCCAGCAGGTTACAGGGGGCAGATACGCAGTATTTT